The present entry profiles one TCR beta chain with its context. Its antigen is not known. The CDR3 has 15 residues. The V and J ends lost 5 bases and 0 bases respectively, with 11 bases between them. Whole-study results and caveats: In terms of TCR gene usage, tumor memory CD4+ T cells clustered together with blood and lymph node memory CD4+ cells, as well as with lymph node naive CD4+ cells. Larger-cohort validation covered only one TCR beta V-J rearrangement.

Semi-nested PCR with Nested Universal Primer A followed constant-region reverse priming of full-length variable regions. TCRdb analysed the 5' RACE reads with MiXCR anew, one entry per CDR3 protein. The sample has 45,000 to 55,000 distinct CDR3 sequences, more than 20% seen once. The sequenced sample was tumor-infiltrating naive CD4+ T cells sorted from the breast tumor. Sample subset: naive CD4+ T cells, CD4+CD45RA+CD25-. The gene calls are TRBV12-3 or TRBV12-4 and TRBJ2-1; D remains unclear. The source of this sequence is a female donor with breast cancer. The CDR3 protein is CASSHKDSSYNEQFF. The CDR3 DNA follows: TGTGCCAGCAGTCACAAGGATAGCTCCTACAATGAGCAGTTCTTC.